A single sample gave rise to the 13 T cell receptor beta chains below, sequenced in a study of cytomegalovirus exposure and HLA in healthy donors. Researchers ran the PCR with 60 Vbeta and 13 Jbeta primers. Clones were sequenced by immunoSEQ multiplex PCR, and TCRdb holds only the in-frame ones, with some missing. With tens of thousands of clones in the sample, the ten largest clones hold 9.5% to 15%. Sequencing used PBMCs. Receptors were obtained from a man aged 18-30 years in good health and CMV-seropositive.

This sequence joins TRBV5-1 and TRBJ2-3, with D uncertain. V was clipped by 3 bases and J by 5 bases, with 10 bases between them. The CDR3 is 13 residues long. Germline CDR1 and CDR2: SGHRS and YFSETQ. CDR3 bases: TGCGCCAGCAGCTCCGAGTTTGGAGATACGCAGTATTTT. Translated, it gives CASSSEFGDTQYF.

V gene TRBV9 combines with J gene TRBJ1-1; the D gene is possibly TRBD1 (5 bases). The V gene lost 3 bases and the J gene lost 6 bases, with 15 bases spanning the gap. This CDR3 has 14 residues. Germline V gene lookup returns CDR1 SGDLS and CDR2 YYNGEE. The CDR3 region has the DNA TGTGCCAGCAGCGGCGGGAGGGGTGTTGCTGAAGCTTTCTTT. This sequence encodes CASSGGRGVAEAFF.

The rearrangement joins TRBV5-6 to TRBJ1-1, with D possibly being TRBD1 (5 bases). V was clipped by 4 bases and J by 1 base, with 11 bases between them. The germline V gene encodes CDR1 SGHDT and CDR2 YYEEEE. This CDR3 region has 14 residues. CDR3 nucleotide sequence: TGTGCCAGCAGCCTCCCGGGGGGGAACACTGAAGCTTTCTTT. Protein product: CASSLPGGNTEAFF.

The rearrangement joins TRBV29-1 to TRBJ1-3, with TRBD1 as a possible D gene (6 bases). Germline V gene sequence: CDR1 SQVTM, CDR2 ANQGSEA. Deletions cut 2 bases from V and 3 bases from J, with 14 bases between. The CDR3 loop spans 15 amino acids. The CDR3 is CSVEPLEGVGNTIYF. The DNA of the CDR3 is TGCAGCGTTGAACCCTTAGAGGGGGTTGGAAACACCATATATTTT.

The chain carries TRBV2 and TRBJ2-7; D not certain. Germline V lookup: CDR1 SNHLY, CDR2 FYNNEI. The CDR3 is 13 residues long. Trimming stripped 6 bases from V and 2 bases from J, with 11 bases between. The CDR3 loop is CASSLGRTYEQYF. The CDR3 DNA sequence: TGTGCCAGCAGCCTGGGCCGTACCTACGAGCAGTACTTC.

The V gene is TRBV7-6, the J gene TRBJ1-5; tentatively, D is TRBD1 (5 bases). Trimming pared 1 base from V and 5 bases from J, leaving 9 bases between. The CDR3 loop spans 14 amino acids. CDR1 SGHVS and CDR2 FNYEAQ come from the germline V gene. The CDR3: CASSLEGRDQPQHF. As DNA, the CDR3 is TGTGCCAGCAGCTTAGAGGGGCGCGATCAGCCCCAGCATTTT.

The chain couples TRBV5-6 to TRBJ2-5, with 12 bases identical to TRBD2. V shed 1 base and J 4 bases; nucleotides not matched to a gene: 2. The CDR3 extends over 15 amino acids. Germline V lookup: CDR1 SGHDT, CDR2 YYEEEE. CDR3 nucleotides: TGTGCCAGCAGCTTGCTAGCGGGAGGGCCAGAGACCCAGTACTTC. It specifies CASSLLAGGPETQYF.

The rearrangement links TRBV5-1 to TRBJ2-3; 8 positions match TRBD2. After removal of 5 bases from V and 4 bases from J, the junction contained 3 bases not matched to a gene. From germline, CDR1 is SGHRS and CDR2 YFSETQ. This CDR3 is built from 13 residues. The CDR3 DNA follows: TGCGCCAGCAGTACTAGCGGCGCAGATACGCAGTATTTT. Protein: CASSTSGADTQYF. The full variable domain, with the rest looked up from reference TRBV5-1 and TRBJ2-3, is KAGVTQTPRYLIKTRGQQVTLSCSPISGHRSVSWYQQTPGQGLQFLFEYFSETQRNKGNFPGRFSGRQFSNSRSEMNVSTLELGDSALYLCASSTSGADTQYFGPGTRLTVL.

As concerns this clone: The germline gene is not matched at one end of the junction; a read error may be the cause. The V gene is TRBV7-3, the J gene TRBJ2-2; 13 bases are a match to TRBD2. This CDR3 contains 17 residues. Germline V gene lookup returns CDR1 SGHTA and CDR2 FQGTGA. The CDR3 spells CVSSFSGLAGVSGELFF. The DNA for the CDR3 is TGTGTCAGCAGCTTTTCAGGACTAGCGGGAGTGTCAGGGGAGCTGTTTTTT.

This chain's CDR3 is CASSSPLGTGEGETQYF. CDR3 bases: TGTGCCAGCAGTTCACCTCTAGGGACAGGGGAAGGAGAGACCCAGTACTTC. The chain couples TRBV28 to TRBJ2-5, with 10 bases that match TRBD1. This CDR3 comprises 17 residues. Per the germline V gene, CDR1 is MDHEN and CDR2 is SYDVKM. The ends lost 4 bases at V and 4 bases at J; junction bases unmatched: 12.

The genes are TRBV5-6 and TRBJ2-7; 7 positions agree with TRBD1. J gave up 0 bases and V 3 bases, and 0 bases lay outside the gene matches. Looked up from germline, CDR1 is SGHDT and CDR2 is YYEEEE. The CDR3 is 13 amino acids. CDR3 nucleotides: TGTGCCAGCAGCTGGGACAGCTCCTACGAGCAGTACTTC. This codes for CASSWDSSYEQYF.

The rearrangement joins TRBV15 to TRBJ2-3; a possible D gene is TRBD2 (6 bases). CDR3 size: 13 residues. Trimming took 5 bases from V and 8 from J, leaving 14 bases between them. CDR1 is LNHNV and CDR2 is YYDKDF in the germline V gene (reference sequence). The DNA for the CDR3 is TGTGCCACCAGCGAAGTCCGGGACTCTACGCAGTATTTT. It translates to CATSEVRDSTQYF.

The J gene is TRBJ1-5, the V gene TRBV28, with a tentative D call TRBD1 (5 bases). This CDR3 is 14 amino acids long. V dropped 5 bases and J dropped 3 bases, with 11 bases sitting between them. The germline V gene has CDR1 MDHEN and CDR2 SYDVKM. The CDR3 is CASSPDSYNQPQHF. CDR3 nucleotide sequence: TGTGCCAGCAGTCCCGACAGCTACAATCAGCCCCAGCATTTT.